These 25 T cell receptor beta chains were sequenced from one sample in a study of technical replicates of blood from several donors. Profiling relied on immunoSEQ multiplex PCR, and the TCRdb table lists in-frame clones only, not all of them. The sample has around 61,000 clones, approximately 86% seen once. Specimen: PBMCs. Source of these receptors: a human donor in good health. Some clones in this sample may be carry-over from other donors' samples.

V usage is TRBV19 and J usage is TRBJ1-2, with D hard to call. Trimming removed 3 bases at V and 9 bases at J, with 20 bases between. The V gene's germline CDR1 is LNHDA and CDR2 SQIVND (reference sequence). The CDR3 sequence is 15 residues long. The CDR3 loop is CASSIPNWSTARYTF. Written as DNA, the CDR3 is TGTGCCAGTAGTATTCCTAATTGGTCAACCGCGCGCTACACCTTC.

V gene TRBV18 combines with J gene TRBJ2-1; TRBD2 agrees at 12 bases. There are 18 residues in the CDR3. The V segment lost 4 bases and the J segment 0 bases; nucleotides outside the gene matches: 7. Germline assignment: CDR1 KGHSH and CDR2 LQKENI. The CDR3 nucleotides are TGTGCCAGCTCACTGGGGGTGACTAGCGGGGGCTCCTACAATGAGCAGTTCTTC. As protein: CASSLGVTSGGSYNEQFF.

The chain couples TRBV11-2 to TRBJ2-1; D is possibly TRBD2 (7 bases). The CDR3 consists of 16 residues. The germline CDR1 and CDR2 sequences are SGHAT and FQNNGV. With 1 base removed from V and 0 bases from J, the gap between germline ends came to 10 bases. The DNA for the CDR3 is TGTGCCAGCAGCTTAGGAGGGGGGGGCTCCTACAATGAGCAGTTCTTC. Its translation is CASSLGGGGSYNEQFF.

CDR3 nucleotides: TGTGCCAGCAGCAGACCCGACAGGGTAGGAGAGACCCAGTACTTC. Translation gives CASSRPDRVGETQYF. The chain is built from TRBV7-8 and TRBJ2-5, with 7 bases matching TRBD1. Germline loops: CDR1 SGHVS, CDR2 FQNEAQ. The CDR3 has 15 residues. Trimming cost V 5 bases and J 4 bases; bases outside gene matches: 10.

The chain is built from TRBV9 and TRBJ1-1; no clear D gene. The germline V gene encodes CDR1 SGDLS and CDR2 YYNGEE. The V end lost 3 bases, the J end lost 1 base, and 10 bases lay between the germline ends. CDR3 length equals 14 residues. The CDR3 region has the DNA TGTGCCAGCAGCGGGAGGGTCCCGAACACTGAAGCTTTCTTT. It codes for CASSGRVPNTEAFF.

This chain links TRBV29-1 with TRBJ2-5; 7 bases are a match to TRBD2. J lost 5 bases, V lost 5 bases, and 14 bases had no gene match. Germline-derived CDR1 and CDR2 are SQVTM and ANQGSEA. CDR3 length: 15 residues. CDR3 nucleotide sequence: TGCAGCGTTCTTGGGGGGGGAGGGTCAGCGGAGACCCAGTACTTC. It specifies CSVLGGGGSAETQYF.

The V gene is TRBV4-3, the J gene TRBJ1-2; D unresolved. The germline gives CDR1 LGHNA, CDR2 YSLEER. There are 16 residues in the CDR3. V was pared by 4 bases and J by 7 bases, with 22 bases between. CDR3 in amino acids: CASSPRTLPSSGGYTF. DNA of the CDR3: TGCGCCAGCAGCCCCCGGACTCTTCCTTCCTCCGGTGGCTACACCTTC.

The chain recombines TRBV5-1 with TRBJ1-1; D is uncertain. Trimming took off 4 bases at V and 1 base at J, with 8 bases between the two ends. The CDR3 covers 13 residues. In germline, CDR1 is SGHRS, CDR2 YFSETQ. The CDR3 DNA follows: TGCGCCAGCAGCCCGAGGCCGAACACTGAAGCTTTCTTT. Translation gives CASSPRPNTEAFF.

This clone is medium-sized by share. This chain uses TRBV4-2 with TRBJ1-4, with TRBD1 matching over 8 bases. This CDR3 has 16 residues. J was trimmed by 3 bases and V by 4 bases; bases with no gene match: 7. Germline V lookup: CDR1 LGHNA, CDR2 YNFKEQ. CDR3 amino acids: CASSPSQGASNEKLFF. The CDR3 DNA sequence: TGTGCCAGCAGCCCTAGCCAGGGGGCTTCTAATGAAAAACTGTTTTTT.

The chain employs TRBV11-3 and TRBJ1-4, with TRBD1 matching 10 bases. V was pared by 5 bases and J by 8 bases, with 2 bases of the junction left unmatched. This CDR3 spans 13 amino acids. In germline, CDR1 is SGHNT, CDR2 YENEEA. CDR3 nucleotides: TGTGCCAGCAGCACGGGACAGGGGGAAAAACTGTTTTTT. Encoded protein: CASSTGQGEKLFF.

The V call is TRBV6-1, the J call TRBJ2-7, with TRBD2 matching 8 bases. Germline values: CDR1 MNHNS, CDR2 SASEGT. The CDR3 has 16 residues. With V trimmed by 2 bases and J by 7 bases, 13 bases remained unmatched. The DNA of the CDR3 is TGTGCCAGCAGTGAAAGCGGGGGTCCTTTCGTGGGGGAGCAGTACTTC. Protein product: CASSESGGPFVGEQYF.

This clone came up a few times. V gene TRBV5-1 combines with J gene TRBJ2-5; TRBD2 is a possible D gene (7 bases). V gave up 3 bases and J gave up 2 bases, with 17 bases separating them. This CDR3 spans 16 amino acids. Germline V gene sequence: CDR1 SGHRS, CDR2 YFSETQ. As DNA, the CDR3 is TGCGCCAGCAGCTCCGGGGGCGGGGGTTCGCAAGAGACCCAGTACTTC. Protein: CASSSGGGGSQETQYF.

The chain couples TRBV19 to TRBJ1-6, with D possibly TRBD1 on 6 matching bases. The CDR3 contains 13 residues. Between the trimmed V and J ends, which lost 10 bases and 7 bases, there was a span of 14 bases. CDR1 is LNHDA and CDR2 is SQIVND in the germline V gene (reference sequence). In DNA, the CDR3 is TGTGCCACCACGGTGGGGGCCAATTCACCCCTCCACTTT. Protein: CATTVGANSPLHF. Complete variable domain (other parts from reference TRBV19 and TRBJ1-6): DGGITQSPKYLFRKEGQNVTLSCEQNLNHDAMYWYRQDPGQGLRLIYYSQIVNDFQKGDIAEGYSVSREKKESFPLTVTSAQKNPTAFYLCATTVGANSPLHFGNGTRLTVT.

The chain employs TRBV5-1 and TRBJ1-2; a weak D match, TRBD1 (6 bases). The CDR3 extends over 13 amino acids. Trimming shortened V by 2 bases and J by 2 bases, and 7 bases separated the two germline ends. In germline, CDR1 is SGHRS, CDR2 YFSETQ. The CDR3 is CASSFTGNYGYTF. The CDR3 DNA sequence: TGCGCCAGCAGCTTTACAGGGAACTATGGCTACACCTTC.

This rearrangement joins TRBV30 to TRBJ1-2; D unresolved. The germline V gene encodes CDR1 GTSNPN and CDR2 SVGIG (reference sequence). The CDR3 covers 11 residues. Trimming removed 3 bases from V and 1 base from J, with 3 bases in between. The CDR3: CAWSVNYGYTF. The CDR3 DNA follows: TGTGCCTGGAGCGTTAACTATGGCTACACCTTC.

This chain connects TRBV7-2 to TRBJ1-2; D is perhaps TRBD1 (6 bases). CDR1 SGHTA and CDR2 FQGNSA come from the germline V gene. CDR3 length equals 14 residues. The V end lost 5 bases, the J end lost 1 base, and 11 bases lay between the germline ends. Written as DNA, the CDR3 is TGTGCCAGCAGCCGAAGCAGGGGTAACTATGGCTACACCTTC. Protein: CASSRSRGNYGYTF.

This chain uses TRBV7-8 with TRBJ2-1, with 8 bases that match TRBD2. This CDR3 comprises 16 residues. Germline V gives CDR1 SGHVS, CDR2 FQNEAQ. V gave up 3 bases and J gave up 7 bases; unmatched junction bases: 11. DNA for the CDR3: TGTGCCAGCAGCTTCCTAATAGAAGCGGGAGTTAATGAGCAGTTCTTC. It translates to CASSFLIEAGVNEQFF.

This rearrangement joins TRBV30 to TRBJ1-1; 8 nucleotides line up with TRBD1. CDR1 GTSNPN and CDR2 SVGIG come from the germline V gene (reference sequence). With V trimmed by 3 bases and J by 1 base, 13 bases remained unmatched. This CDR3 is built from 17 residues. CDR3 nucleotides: TGTGCCTGGAGCCCTCTAGAGTTTGACAGGGGGAACACTGAAGCTTTCTTT. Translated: CAWSPLEFDRGNTEAFF.

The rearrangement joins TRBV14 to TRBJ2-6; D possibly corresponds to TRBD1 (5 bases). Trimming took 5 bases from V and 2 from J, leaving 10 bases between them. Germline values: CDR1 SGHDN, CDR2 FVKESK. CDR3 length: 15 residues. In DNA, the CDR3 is TGTGCCAGCAGCTATACAGGTACTGGGGCCAACGTCCTGACTTTC. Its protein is CASSYTGTGANVLTF. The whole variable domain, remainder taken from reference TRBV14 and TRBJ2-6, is EAGVTQFPSHSVIEKGQTVTLRCDPISGHDNLYWYRRVMGKEIKFLLHFVKESKQDESGMPNNRFLAERTGGTYSTLKVQPAELEDSGVYFCASSYTGTGANVLTFGAGSRLTVL.

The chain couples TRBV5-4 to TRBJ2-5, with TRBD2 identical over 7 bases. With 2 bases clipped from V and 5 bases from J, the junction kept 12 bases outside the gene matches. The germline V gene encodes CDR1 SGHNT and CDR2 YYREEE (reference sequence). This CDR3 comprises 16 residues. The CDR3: CASSFLGGGPSETQYF. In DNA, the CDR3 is TGTGCCAGCAGCTTCCTGGGGGGAGGGCCGTCCGAGACCCAGTACTTC.

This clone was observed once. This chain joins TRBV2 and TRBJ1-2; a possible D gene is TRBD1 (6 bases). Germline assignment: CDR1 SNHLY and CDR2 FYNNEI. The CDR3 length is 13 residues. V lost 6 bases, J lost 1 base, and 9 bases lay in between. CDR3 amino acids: CASRAQGNYGYTF. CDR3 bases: TGTGCCAGCAGGGCACAGGGTAACTATGGCTACACCTTC.

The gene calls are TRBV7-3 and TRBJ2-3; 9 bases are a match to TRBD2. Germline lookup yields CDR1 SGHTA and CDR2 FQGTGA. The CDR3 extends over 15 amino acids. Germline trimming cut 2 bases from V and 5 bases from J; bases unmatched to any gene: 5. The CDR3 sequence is CASSLRGGAEDTQYF. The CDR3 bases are TGTGCCAGCAGCTTACGCGGGGGGGCCGAAGATACGCAGTATTTT. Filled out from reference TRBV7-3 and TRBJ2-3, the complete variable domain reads GAGVSQTPSNKVTEKGKYVELRCDPISGHTALYWYRQSLGQGPEFLIYFQGTGAADDSGLPNDRFFAVRPEGSVSTLKIQRTERGDSAVYLCASSLRGGAEDTQYFGPGTRLTVL.

The CDR3 loop reads CASSLAGPPNTEAFF. The CDR3 bases are TGTGCCAGCAGCTTAGCGGGGCCGCCGAACACTGAAGCTTTCTTT. The V and J genes are TRBV7-2 and TRBJ1-1, with a weak D call TRBD1 (5 bases). The V end lost 0 bases, the J end lost 1 base, and 9 bases lay between the germline ends. The CDR3 totals 15 residues. In germline, CDR1 is SGHTA, CDR2 FQGNSA.

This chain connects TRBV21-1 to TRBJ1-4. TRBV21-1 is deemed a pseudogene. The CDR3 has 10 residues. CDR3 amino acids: CVVGGEKLFF. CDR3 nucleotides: TGCGTAGTCGGGGGTGAAAAACTGTTTTTT.

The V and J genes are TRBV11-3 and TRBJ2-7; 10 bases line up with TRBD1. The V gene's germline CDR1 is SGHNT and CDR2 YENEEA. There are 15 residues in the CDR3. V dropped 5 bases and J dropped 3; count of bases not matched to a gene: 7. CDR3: CASSRGTGVHYEQYF. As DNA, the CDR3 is TGTGCCAGCAGCCGCGGGACAGGGGTCCACTACGAGCAGTACTTC.